This T cell receptor (beta chain) came from a study of PD-1 blockade in classical Hodgkin lymphoma. Germline V CDR1 and CDR2: SGHRS, YFSETQ. The CDR3 is 16 residues long. Trimming removed 3 bases at V and 1 base at J, with 16 bases between. All trial patients relapsed after autologous stem cell transplantation. Clones were read by immunoSEQ multiplex PCR, and TCRdb kept only the in-frame ones, dropping some. The repertoire holds some 100,000 clones, more than 90% seen once, with 2.8% in the top ten. The clonotype comes from a human donor with classical Hodgkin lymphoma. This sample comprised peripheral blood mononuclear cells (PBMCs), obtained at baseline. The gene calls are TRBV5-1 and TRBJ1-1; D is unresolved. The CDR3 DNA reads as TGCGCCAGCAGCTCACTCCTCAACACGGCGAACACTGAAGCTTTCTTT. Its protein product is CASSSLLNTANTEAFF.